This T cell receptor beta chain stems from a study of cytomegalovirus exposure and HLA in healthy donors. Findings and limits, study-wide: Per published accounts, TCR beta sequences correctly predicted the HLA-A and HLA-B alleles of most subjects.

Germline V gene data show CDR1 as GTSNPN and CDR2 as SVGIG (reference sequence). Trimming took 2 bases from V and 7 from J, leaving 21 bases between them. This CDR3 region has 16 residues. Comments on this clone: The antigen is undetermined.

Primers: 60 Vbeta forward and 13 Jbeta reverse. Repertoires were generated with immunoSEQ multiplex PCR, while TCRdb's copy carries only in-frame clones and drops some. Here the sample spans around 64,000 clones, more than 80% being singletons. Sequenced sample: PBMCs. This chain joins TRBV30 and TRBJ1-5, with a possible D match to TRBD1 (5 bases). The sequence derives from a woman aged 25 to 39 in good health and CMV-seronegative. In DNA form, the CDR3 reads TGTGCCTGGAGTACTTGGGGACTGGGAAGGGGACAGCCCCAGCATTTT. It translates to CAWSTWGLGRGQPQHF.